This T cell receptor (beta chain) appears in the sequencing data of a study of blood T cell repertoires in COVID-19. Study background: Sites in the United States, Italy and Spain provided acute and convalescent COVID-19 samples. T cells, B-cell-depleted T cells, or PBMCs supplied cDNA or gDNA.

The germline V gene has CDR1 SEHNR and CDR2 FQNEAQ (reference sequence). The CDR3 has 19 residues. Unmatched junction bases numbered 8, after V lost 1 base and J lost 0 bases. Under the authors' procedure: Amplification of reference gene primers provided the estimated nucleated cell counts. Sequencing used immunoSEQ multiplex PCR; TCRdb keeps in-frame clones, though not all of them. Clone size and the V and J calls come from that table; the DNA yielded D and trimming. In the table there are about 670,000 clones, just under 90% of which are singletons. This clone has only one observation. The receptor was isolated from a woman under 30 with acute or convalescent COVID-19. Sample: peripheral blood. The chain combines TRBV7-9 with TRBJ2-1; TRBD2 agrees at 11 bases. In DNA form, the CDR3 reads TGTGCCAGCAGCTTAGGTGCTAGCGGGGGGCCGAGCTCCTACAATGAGCAGTTCTTC. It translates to CASSLGASGGPSSYNEQFF.